This is a list of T cell receptor beta chains from one sample in a study of T cell repertoires in cytomegalovirus infection. TCRdb fed the reads into MiXCR, producing one record per CDR3 protein. The sample holds around 78,000 distinct CDR3 sequences, approximately 39% seen once. Their antigen targets remain unknown. This specimen was CD8+ T cells from cultured PBMCs, taken from culture after CMV antigen stimulation. The receptors here all came from a human donor in good health (CMV status not recorded). Some clones in this sample may be carry-over from other donors' samples. Each CDR3 is given with its conserved first and last residue. A D gene is named only where the DNA matches it firmly. Size is omitted from some rows. Given values are once, few, many or a class for expanded clones.

CDR3 protein: CSAPTGGALDTEAFF
CDR3 DNA: TGCAGTGCCCCGACAGGGGGCGCTTTGGACACTGAAGCTTTCTTT
J gene: TRBJ1-1
clone size: NA
D gene: TRBD1
CDR3 length: 15
V gene: TRBV20-1

CDR3 protein: CASSLPQKNTEAFF
CDR3 DNA: TGTGCCAGCAGCTTACCCCAGAAGAACACTGAAGCTTTCTTT
J gene: TRBJ1-1
clone size: NA
D gene: NA
CDR3 length: 14
V gene: TRBV7-9

CDR3 protein: CASSLGVGANNEQFF
CDR3 DNA: TGTGCCAGCAGCTTAGGCGTGGGGGCCAACAATGAGCAGTTCTTC
J gene: TRBJ2-1
clone size: many
D gene: NA
CDR3 length: 15
V gene: TRBV7-6

CDR3 protein: CASSSGKDRPNIQYF
CDR3 DNA: TGTGCCAGCAGCTCCGGCAAGGACAGGCCAAACATTCAGTACTTC
J gene: TRBJ2-4
clone size: NA
D gene: TRBD1
CDR3 length: 15
V gene: TRBV5-4

CDR3 protein: CATWTGKTQYF
CDR3 DNA: TGTGCCACCTGGACAGGGAAGACCCAGTACTTC
J gene: TRBJ2-5
clone size: NA
D gene: TRBD1
CDR3 length: 11
V gene: TRBV12-3/TRBV12-4

CDR3 protein: CASSIGPGSTEAFF
CDR3 DNA: TGTGCCAGTAGTATAGGACCCGGGTCCACTGAAGCTTTCTTT
J gene: TRBJ1-1
clone size: few
D gene: NA
CDR3 length: 14
V gene: TRBV19

CDR3 protein: CASSLYGTGPTEQYF
CDR3 DNA: TGTGCCAGCAGTCTGTACGGGACAGGACCCACCGAGCAGTACTTC
J gene: TRBJ2-7
clone size: NA
D gene: TRBD1
CDR3 length: 15
V gene: TRBV28

CDR3 protein: CSVEIRGAGREQFF
CDR3 DNA: TGCAGCGTTGAAATTCGGGGGGCCGGGCGTGAGCAGTTCTTC
J gene: TRBJ2-1
clone size: few
D gene: NA
CDR3 length: 14
V gene: TRBV29-1

CDR3 protein: CASNPLGGGDGDLRSGANVLTF
CDR3 DNA: TGTGCCAGCAACCCTTTAGGGGGGGGGGACGGCGACCTTAGGAGTGGGGCCAACGTCCTGACTTTC
J gene: TRBJ2-6
clone size: NA
D gene: NA
CDR3 length: 22
V gene: TRBV11-2

CDR3 protein: CASSLAFGGEVEETQYF
CDR3 DNA: TGTGCCAGCAGCTTAGCCTTTGGGGGGGAAGTCGAAGAGACCCAGTACTTC
J gene: TRBJ2-5
clone size: NA
D gene: TRBD2
CDR3 length: 17
V gene: TRBV7-2

CDR3 protein: CASSDVSTKGGYTF
CDR3 DNA: TGTGCCAGCAGCGACGTCAGCACAAAGGGTGGCTACACCTTC
J gene: TRBJ1-2
clone size: NA
D gene: NA
CDR3 length: 14
V gene: TRBV7-6

CDR3 protein: CASSSMGGGDFLQETQYF
CDR3 DNA: TGTGCCAGCAGCTCGATGGGCGGGGGAGATTTTCTCCAAGAGACCCAGTACTTC
J gene: TRBJ2-5
clone size: once
D gene: TRBD2
CDR3 length: 18
V gene: TRBV7-9

CDR3 protein: CASSPPQGEISKNIQYF
CDR3 DNA: TGTGCCAGCAGCCCACCACAGGGGGAGATCTCCAAAAACATTCAGTACTTC
J gene: TRBJ2-4
clone size: NA
D gene: TRBD1
CDR3 length: 17
V gene: TRBV2

CDR3 protein: CASSHPEGADTGELFF
CDR3 DNA: TGCGCCAGCAGCCACCCAGAGGGCGCGGACACCGGGGAGCTGTTTTTT
J gene: TRBJ2-2
clone size: NA
D gene: NA
CDR3 length: 16
V gene: TRBV4-1

CDR3 protein: CASSAIGQGRFPQHF
CDR3 DNA: TGTGCCAGCAGTGCTATAGGACAGGGGCGTTTTCCCCAGCATTTT
J gene: TRBJ1-5
clone size: few
D gene: TRBD1
CDR3 length: 15
V gene: TRBV6-6

CDR3 protein: CASSEYLAALRQETQYF
CDR3 DNA: TGTGCCAGCAGTGAATATCTAGCGGCACTAAGACAAGAGACCCAGTACTTC
J gene: TRBJ2-5
clone size: few
D gene: TRBD2
CDR3 length: 17
V gene: TRBV25-1

CDR3 protein: CASSLARTVDITDTQYF
CDR3 DNA: TGTGCCAGCAGCTTGGCTCGGACAGTAGATATCACAGATACGCAGTATTTT
J gene: TRBJ2-3
clone size: few
D gene: NA
CDR3 length: 17
V gene: TRBV5-8

CDR3 protein: CASSHWTGIGDGYTF
CDR3 DNA: TGTGCCAGCAGTCACTGGACAGGGATTGGGGATGGCTACACCTTC
J gene: TRBJ1-2
clone size: few
D gene: TRBD1
CDR3 length: 15
V gene: TRBV6-6

CDR3 protein: CASSIRTGGTEAFF
CDR3 DNA: TGTGCCAGTAGTATCCGGACAGGGGGCACTGAAGCTTTCTTT
J gene: TRBJ1-1
clone size: NA
D gene: TRBD1
CDR3 length: 14
V gene: TRBV19

CDR3 protein: CASSQRLAGGGDNEQFF
CDR3 DNA: TGCGCCAGCAGCCAGCGACTAGCGGGGGGCGGGGACAATGAGCAGTTCTTC
J gene: TRBJ2-1
clone size: NA
D gene: TRBD2
CDR3 length: 17
V gene: TRBV4-3

CDR3 protein: CASGSDGENQPQHF
CDR3 DNA: TGTGCTAGTGGCAGTGACGGAGAAAATCAGCCCCAGCATTTT
J gene: TRBJ1-5
clone size: NA
D gene: NA
CDR3 length: 14
V gene: TRBV12-5

CDR3 protein: CASSLSRGSSYNEQFF
CDR3 DNA: TGTGCCAGCAGCTTATCCCGGGGGAGCTCCTACAATGAGCAGTTCTTC
J gene: TRBJ2-1
clone size: NA
D gene: NA
CDR3 length: 16
V gene: TRBV7-4

CDR3 protein: CASSPLSPGYEQYF
CDR3 DNA: TGTGCCAGCAGCCCACTATCTCCTGGCTACGAGCAGTACTTC
J gene: TRBJ2-7
clone size: NA
D gene: NA
CDR3 length: 14
V gene: TRBV7-6

CDR3 protein: CASSFRDISSGNTIYF
CDR3 DNA: TGTGCCAGCAGCTTCCGGGACATCAGCTCTGGAAACACCATATATTTT
J gene: TRBJ1-3
clone size: few
D gene: NA
CDR3 length: 16
V gene: TRBV7-8

CDR3 protein: CASSSPSGQGPYEQYF
CDR3 DNA: TGTGCCAGCAGCTCACCCTCGGGGCAGGGCCCCTACGAGCAGTACTTC
J gene: TRBJ2-7
clone size: NA
D gene: NA
CDR3 length: 16
V gene: TRBV7-9

CDR3 protein: CASSLDLAGGANEQFF
CDR3 DNA: TGTGCCAGCAGCTTAGATCTAGCGGGGGGAGCCAATGAGCAGTTCTTC
J gene: TRBJ2-1
clone size: few
D gene: TRBD2
CDR3 length: 16
V gene: TRBV7-2

CDR3 protein: CASSLEETGILHNEQFF
CDR3 DNA: TGTGCCAGCAGTTTAGAGGAGACAGGGATTCTACACAATGAGCAGTTCTTC
J gene: TRBJ2-1
clone size: NA
D gene: TRBD1
CDR3 length: 17
V gene: TRBV6-2/TRBV6-3

CDR3 protein: CASSPGRSESYGYTF
CDR3 DNA: TGTGCCAGCTCACCAGGTCGGTCGGAATCCTATGGCTACACCTTC
J gene: TRBJ1-2
clone size: NA
D gene: NA
CDR3 length: 15
V gene: TRBV18

CDR3 protein: CASSPRGGGTLYEQYF
CDR3 DNA: TGTGCCAGCAGCCCAAGGGGTGGCGGGACCCTCTACGAGCAGTACTTC
J gene: TRBJ2-7
clone size: few
D gene: NA
CDR3 length: 16
V gene: TRBV7-6

CDR3 protein: CASSYRGPGPYKETQYF
CDR3 DNA: TGTGCCAGCAGTTACAGGGGGCCTGGGCCCTATAAAGAGACCCAGTACTTC
J gene: TRBJ2-5
clone size: once
D gene: TRBD1
CDR3 length: 17
V gene: TRBV12-3/TRBV12-4

CDR3 protein: CASSLASGKSYEQYF
CDR3 DNA: TGTGCTAGCAGCTTAGCGTCAGGCAAATCCTACGAGCAGTACTTC
J gene: TRBJ2-7
clone size: few
D gene: NA
CDR3 length: 15
V gene: TRBV7-7

CDR3 protein: CASSPAVGPSDF
CDR3 DNA: TGTGCCAGCAGCCCCGCGGTTGGGCCCTCGGATTTT
J gene: TRBJ1-5
clone size: NA
D gene: NA
CDR3 length: 12
V gene: TRBV5-8

CDR3 protein: CASSLWPSGANVLTF
CDR3 DNA: TGTGCCAGCAGCTTATGGCCCTCTGGGGCCAACGTCCTGACTTTC
J gene: TRBJ2-6
clone size: many
D gene: NA
CDR3 length: 15
V gene: TRBV7-8

CDR3 protein: CASSAPNVNTGELFF
CDR3 DNA: TGTGCCAGCAGCGCCCCTAACGTTAACACCGGGGAGCTGTTTTTT
J gene: TRBJ2-2
clone size: NA
D gene: NA
CDR3 length: 15
V gene: TRBV7-9

CDR3 protein: CASSLGRGQINPYEQYF
CDR3 DNA: TGTGCCAGCAGCTTAGGGCGAGGACAGATAAATCCCTACGAGCAGTACTTC
J gene: TRBJ2-7
clone size: NA
D gene: NA
CDR3 length: 17
V gene: TRBV11-2

CDR3 protein: CATSARRQGEHGYTF
CDR3 DNA: TGTGCCACCAGCGCACGAAGACAGGGAGAACATGGCTACACCTTC
J gene: TRBJ1-2
clone size: NA
D gene: TRBD1
CDR3 length: 15
V gene: TRBV15

CDR3 protein: CASSDNEQFF
CDR3 DNA: TGTGCCAGCAGCGACAATGAGCAGTTCTTC
J gene: TRBJ2-1
clone size: NA
D gene: NA
CDR3 length: 10
V gene: TRBV7-9

CDR3 protein: CSVGGTGGYSGANVLTF
CDR3 DNA: TGCAGCGTTGGGGGGACAGGGGGCTACTCTGGGGCCAACGTCCTGACTTTC
J gene: TRBJ2-6
clone size: NA
D gene: TRBD1
CDR3 length: 17
V gene: TRBV29-1

CDR3 protein: CASSLSPGRYSYEQYF
CDR3 DNA: TGTGCCAGCAGCCTCTCTCCGGGACGGTACTCCTACGAGCAGTACTTC
J gene: TRBJ2-7
clone size: NA
D gene: NA
CDR3 length: 16
V gene: TRBV7-2

CDR3 protein: CASSLTRGQNTGELFF
CDR3 DNA: TGTGCCAGCAGCTTAACAAGGGGGCAGAACACCGGGGAGCTGTTTTTT
J gene: TRBJ2-2
clone size: few
D gene: TRBD1
CDR3 length: 16
V gene: TRBV7-2

CDR3 protein: CASSEDSGGNQPRHF
CDR3 DNA: TGTGCCAGCAGTGAAGATTCAGGGGGCAATCAGCCCCGGCATTTT
J gene: TRBJ1-5
clone size: NA
D gene: TRBD1
CDR3 length: 15
V gene: TRBV6-1

CDR3 protein: CASRAGLAEETQYF
CDR3 DNA: TGTGCCAGCAGAGCGGGACTAGCTGAAGAGACCCAGTACTTC
J gene: TRBJ2-5
clone size: NA
D gene: TRBD2
CDR3 length: 14
V gene: TRBV2

CDR3 protein: CASSLLSLGGRDTQYF
CDR3 DNA: TGTGCCAGCAGTTTACTCTCGTTGGGGGGGAGGGATACGCAGTATTTT
J gene: TRBJ2-3
clone size: NA
D gene: TRBD2
CDR3 length: 16
V gene: TRBV28

CDR3 protein: CAISESGDPNYGYTF
CDR3 DNA: TGTGCCATCAGTGAGTCGGGGGACCCTAACTATGGCTACACCTTC
J gene: TRBJ1-2
clone size: NA
D gene: NA
CDR3 length: 15
V gene: TRBV10-3

CDR3 protein: CASSPPTSGGAPNTGELFF
CDR3 DNA: TGCGCCAGCAGCCCCCCGACTAGCGGGGGGGCCCCAAACACCGGGGAGCTGTTTTTT
J gene: TRBJ2-2
clone size: NA
D gene: TRBD2
CDR3 length: 19
V gene: TRBV4-1